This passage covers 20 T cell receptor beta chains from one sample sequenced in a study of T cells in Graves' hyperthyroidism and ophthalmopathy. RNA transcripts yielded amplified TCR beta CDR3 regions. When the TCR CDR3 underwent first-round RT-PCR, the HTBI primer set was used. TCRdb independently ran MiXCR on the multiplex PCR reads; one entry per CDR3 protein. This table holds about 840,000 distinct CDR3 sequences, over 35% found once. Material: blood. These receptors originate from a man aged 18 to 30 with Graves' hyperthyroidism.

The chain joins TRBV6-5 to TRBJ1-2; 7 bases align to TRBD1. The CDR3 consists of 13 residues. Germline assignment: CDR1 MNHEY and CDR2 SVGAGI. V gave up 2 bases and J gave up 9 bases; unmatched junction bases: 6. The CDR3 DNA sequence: TGTGCCAGCAGTTACACCGGGACAGCGAGCTACACCTTC. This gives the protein CASSYTGTASYTF.

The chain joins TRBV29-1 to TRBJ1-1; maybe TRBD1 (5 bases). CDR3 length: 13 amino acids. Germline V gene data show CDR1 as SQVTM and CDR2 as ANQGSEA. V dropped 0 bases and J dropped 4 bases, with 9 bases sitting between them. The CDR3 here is CSVEEGVGTEAFF. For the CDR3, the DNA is TGCAGCGTTGAAGAGGGGGTTGGCACTGAAGCTTTCTTT.

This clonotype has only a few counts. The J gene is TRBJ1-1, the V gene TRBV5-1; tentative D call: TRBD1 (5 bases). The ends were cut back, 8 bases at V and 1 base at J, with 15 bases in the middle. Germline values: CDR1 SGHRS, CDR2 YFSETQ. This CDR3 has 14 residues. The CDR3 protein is CASNMGGPNTEAFF. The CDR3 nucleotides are TGCGCCAGTAATATGGGGGGACCGAACACTGAAGCTTTCTTT.

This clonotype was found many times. CDR3 bases: TGTGCCAGCAGCTTAATCACCGGGGGGGATGGCTACACCTTC. It is translated as CASSLITGGDGYTF. The gene calls are TRBV7-6 and TRBJ1-2; D is possibly TRBD1 (5 bases). The CDR3 is 14 residues long. Germline-derived CDR1 and CDR2 are SGHVS and FNYEAQ. V was cut by 2 bases and J by 6 bases, with 13 bases left in between.

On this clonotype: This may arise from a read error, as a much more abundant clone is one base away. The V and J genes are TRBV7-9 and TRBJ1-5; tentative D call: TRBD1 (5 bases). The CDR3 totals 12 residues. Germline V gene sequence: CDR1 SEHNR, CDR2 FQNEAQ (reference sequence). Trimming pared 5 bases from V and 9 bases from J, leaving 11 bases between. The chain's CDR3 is CASSQDIRPQHF. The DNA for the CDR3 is TGTGCCAGCAGCCAGGACATCCGGCCCCAGCATTTT.

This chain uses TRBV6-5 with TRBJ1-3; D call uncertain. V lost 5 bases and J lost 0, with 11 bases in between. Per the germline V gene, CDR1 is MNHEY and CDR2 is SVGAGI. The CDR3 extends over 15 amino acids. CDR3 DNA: TGTGCCAGCAGTAGAGACACGAGCTCTGGAAACACCATATATTTT. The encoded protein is CASSRDTSSGNTIYF.

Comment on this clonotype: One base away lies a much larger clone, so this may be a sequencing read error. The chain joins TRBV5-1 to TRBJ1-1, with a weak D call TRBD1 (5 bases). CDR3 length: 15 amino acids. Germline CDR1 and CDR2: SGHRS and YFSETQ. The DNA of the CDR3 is TGCGCCGGCAGCTCGAAGGGAGGGACGAACACTGAAGCTTTCTTT. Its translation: CAGSSKGGTNTEAFF.

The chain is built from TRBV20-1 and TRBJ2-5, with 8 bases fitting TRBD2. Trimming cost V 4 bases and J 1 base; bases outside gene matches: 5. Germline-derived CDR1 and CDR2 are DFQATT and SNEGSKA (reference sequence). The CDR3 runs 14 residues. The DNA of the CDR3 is TGCAGTGCTAATTATGCGGGGGGCCAAGAGACCCAGTACTTC. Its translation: CSANYAGGQETQYF.

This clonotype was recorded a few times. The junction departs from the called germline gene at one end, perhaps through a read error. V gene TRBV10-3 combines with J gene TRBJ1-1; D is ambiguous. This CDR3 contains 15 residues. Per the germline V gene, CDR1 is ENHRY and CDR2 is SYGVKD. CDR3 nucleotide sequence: TGTGCCAGCAGTTACTCGATGGCAGTGAACACTGAAGCTTTCTTT. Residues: CASSYSMAVNTEAFF.

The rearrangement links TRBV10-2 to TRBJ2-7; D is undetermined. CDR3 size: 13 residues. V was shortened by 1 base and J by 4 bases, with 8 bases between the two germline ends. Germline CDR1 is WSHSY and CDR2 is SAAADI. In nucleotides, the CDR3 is TGCGCCAGCAGTGAGTTGGACGGATACGAGCAGTACTTC. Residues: CASSELDGYEQYF.

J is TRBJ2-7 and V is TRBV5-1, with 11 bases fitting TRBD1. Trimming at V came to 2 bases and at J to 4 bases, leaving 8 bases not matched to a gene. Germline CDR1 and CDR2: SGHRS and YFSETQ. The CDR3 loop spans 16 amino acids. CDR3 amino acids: CASSFGGTGGTYEQYF. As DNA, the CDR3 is TGCGCCAGCAGCTTTGGTGGGACAGGGGGTACGTACGAGCAGTACTTC.

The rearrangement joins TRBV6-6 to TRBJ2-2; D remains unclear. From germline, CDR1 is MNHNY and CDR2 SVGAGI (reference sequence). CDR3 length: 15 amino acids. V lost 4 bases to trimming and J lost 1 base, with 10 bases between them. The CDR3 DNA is TGTGCCAGCAGTTCCCTGACTGTGAACACCGGGGAGCTGTTTTTT. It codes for CASSSLTVNTGELFF.

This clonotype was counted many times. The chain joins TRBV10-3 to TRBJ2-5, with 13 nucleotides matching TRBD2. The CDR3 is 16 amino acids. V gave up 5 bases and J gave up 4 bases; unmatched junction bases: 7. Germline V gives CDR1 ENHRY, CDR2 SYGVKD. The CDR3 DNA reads TGTGCCATCAGTCCGGGACTAGCGGGGCTAAGAGAGACCCAGTACTTC. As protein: CAISPGLAGLRETQYF.

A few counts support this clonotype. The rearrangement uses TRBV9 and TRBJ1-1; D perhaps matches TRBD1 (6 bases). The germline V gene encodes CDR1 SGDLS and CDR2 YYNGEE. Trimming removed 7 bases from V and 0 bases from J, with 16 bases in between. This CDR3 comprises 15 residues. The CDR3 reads CASAGGPPLNTEAFF. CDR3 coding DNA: TGTGCCAGCGCGGGGGGGCCCCCATTGAACACTGAAGCTTTCTTT.

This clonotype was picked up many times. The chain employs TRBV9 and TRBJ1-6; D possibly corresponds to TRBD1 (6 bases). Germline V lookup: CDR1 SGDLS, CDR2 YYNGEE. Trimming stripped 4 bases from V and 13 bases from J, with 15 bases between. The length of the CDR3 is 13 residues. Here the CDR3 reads CASSPQQGTPLHF. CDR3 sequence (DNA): TGTGCCAGCAGCCCCCAACAGGGAACCCCCCTCCACTTT.

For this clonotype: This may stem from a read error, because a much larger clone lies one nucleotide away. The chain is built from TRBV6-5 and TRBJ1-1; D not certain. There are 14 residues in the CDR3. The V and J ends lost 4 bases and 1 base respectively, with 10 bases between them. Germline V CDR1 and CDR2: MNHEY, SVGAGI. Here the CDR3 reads CASSSTDGNTEAFF. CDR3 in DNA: TGTGCCAGCAGTTCTACCGACGGGAACACTGAAGCTTTCTTT.

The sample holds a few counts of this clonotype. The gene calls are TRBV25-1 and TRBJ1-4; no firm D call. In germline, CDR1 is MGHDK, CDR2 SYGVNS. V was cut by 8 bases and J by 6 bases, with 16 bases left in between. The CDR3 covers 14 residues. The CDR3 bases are TGTGCCAGCTGCCTCTTCGTGGCCGATGAAAAACTGTTTTTT. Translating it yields CASCLFVADEKLFF.

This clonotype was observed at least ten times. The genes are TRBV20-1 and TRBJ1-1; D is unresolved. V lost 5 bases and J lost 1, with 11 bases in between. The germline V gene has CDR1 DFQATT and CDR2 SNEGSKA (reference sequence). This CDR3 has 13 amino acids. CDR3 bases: TGCAGTGCTGCCTCAGACCCGAACACTGAAGCTTTCTTT. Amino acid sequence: CSAASDPNTEAFF.

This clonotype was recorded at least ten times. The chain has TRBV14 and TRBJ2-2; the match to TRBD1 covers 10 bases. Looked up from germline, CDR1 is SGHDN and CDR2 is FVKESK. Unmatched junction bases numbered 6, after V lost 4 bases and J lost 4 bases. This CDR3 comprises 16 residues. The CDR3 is CASSPGTGAPTGELFF. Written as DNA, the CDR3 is TGTGCCAGCAGCCCGGGGACAGGGGCCCCCACCGGGGAGCTGTTTTTT.

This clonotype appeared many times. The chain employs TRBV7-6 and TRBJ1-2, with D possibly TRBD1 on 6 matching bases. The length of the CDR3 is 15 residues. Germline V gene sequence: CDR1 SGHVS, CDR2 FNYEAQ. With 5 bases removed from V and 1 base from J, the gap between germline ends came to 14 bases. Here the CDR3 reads CASSPEGGYNYGYTF. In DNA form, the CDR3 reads TGTGCCAGCAGCCCTGAGGGGGGCTATAACTATGGCTACACCTTC.